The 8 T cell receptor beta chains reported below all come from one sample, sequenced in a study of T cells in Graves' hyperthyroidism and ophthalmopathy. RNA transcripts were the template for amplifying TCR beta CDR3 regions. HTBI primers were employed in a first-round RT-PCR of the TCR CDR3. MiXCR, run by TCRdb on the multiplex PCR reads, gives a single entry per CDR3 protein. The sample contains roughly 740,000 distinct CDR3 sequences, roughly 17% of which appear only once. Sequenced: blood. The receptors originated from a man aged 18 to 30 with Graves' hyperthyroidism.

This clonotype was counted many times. CDR3 loop: CASSYNSGQYNEQFF. DNA for the CDR3: TGTGCCAGCAGTTATAACAGCGGGCAGTACAATGAGCAGTTCTTC. The V gene is TRBV6-2 or TRBV6-3, the J gene TRBJ2-1, with D maybe TRBD2 (6 bases). Germline V gene sequence: CDR1 MNHEY, CDR2 SVGEGT. V lost 3 bases, J lost 4 bases, and 13 bases lay in between. The CDR3 totals 15 residues.

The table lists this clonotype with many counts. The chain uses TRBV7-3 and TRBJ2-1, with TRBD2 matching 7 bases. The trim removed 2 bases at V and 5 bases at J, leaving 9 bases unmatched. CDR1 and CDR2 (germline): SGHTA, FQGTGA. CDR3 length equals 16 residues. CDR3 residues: CASSLWGGLSDNEQFF. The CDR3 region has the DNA TGTGCCAGCAGCTTATGGGGGGGACTATCCGACAATGAGCAGTTCTTC.

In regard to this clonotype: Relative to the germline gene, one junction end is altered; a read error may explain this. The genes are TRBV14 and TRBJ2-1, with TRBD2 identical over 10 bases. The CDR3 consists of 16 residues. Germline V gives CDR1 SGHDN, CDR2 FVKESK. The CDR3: CASGQEGAGGPGEQFF. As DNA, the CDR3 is TGTGCCAGCGGCCAAGAAGGAGCGGGAGGGCCTGGTGAGCAGTTCTTC. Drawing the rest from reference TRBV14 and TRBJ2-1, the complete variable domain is EAGVTQFPSHSVIEKGQTVTLRCDPISGHDNLYWYRRVMGKEIKFLLHFVKESKQDESGMPNNRFLAERTGGTYSTLKVQPAELEDSGVYFCASGQEGAGGPGEQFFGPGTRLTVL.

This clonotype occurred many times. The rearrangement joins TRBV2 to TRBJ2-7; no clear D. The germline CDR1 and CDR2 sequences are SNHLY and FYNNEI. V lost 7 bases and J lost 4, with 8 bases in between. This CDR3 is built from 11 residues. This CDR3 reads CASILGYEQYF. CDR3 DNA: TGTGCCAGCATCTTAGGGTACGAGCAGTACTTC.

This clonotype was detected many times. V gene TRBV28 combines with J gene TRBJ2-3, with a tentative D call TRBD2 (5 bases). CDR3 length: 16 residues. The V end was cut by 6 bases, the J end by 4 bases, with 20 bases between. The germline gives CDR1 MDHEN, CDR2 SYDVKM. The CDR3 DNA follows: TGTGCCAGCAGCTTTCGGGGAGTCGTATTCGCAGATACGCAGTATTTT. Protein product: CASSFRGVVFADTQYF.

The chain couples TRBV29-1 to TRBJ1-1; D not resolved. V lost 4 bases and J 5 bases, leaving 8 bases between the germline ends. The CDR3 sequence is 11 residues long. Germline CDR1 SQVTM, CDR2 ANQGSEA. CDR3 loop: CSVVRVTEAFF. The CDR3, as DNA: TGCAGCGTTGTTAGGGTAACTGAAGCTTTCTTT.

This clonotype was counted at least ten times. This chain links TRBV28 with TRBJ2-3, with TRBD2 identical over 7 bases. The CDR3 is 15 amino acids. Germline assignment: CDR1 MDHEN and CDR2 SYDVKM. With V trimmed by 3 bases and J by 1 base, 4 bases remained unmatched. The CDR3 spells CASSFSGGGTDTQYF. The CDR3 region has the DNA TGTGCCAGCAGTTTTTCTGGGGGGGGCACAGATACGCAGTATTTT.

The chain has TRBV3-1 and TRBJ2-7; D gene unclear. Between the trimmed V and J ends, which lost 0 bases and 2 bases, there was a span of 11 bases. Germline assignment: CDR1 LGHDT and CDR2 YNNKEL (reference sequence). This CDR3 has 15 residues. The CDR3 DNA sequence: TGTGCCAGCAGCCAAGAAGCCGGGCAAACCTACGAGCAGTACTTC. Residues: CASSQEAGQTYEQYF.